This T cell receptor (beta chain) was documented in a study of siplizumab effects on memory and regulatory T cells. Germline trimming cut 4 bases from V and 13 bases from J; bases unmatched to any gene: 9. This CDR3 region has 14 residues. Germline lookup yields CDR1 MNHNY and CDR2 SVGAGI (reference sequence). The protocol was immunoSEQ multiplex PCR, while the TCRdb copy is restricted to in-frame clones and leaves out a portion. The sample includes more than 95,000 clones, roughly 92% of them seen just once. This chain links TRBV6-6 with TRBJ1-6; 8 bases line up with TRBD1. The TCR originated in a human donor in good health. The material sequenced was Tregs sorted from blood. CDR3 sequence reads: CASSSRTGLFPLHF. Here the CDR3 DNA reads TGTGCCAGCAGTTCCCGGACAGGGCTCTTTCCCCTCCACTTT.